The 21 T cell receptor beta chains presented below share a single source sample, sequenced in a study of T-cell reconstitution after alpha-beta-depleted transplantation in children. Unique molecular identifiers were used to barcode this TCRbeta library. TCRdb fed the PCR reads into MiXCR, producing one record per CDR3 protein. The sample has around 400,000 distinct CDR3 sequences, about a fifth seen once. Sequencing was performed on PBMCs from the stem cell graft donor, taken from the stem cell graft. The source of these receptors is a human donor who donated a stem cell graft to a child with acute myeloid leukemia.

This clonotype was counted a few times. The rearrangement links TRBV7-2 to TRBJ2-7, with D possibly called TRBD1 or TRBD2 (6 bases each). The V and J ends lost 5 bases and 7 bases respectively, with 15 bases between them. Germline V lookup: CDR1 SGHTA, CDR2 FQGNSA. This CDR3 is built from 13 residues. The CDR3 bases are TGTGCCAGCAGCCCCAAGGGGGGTTCGGAGCAGTACTTC. As protein: CASSPKGGSEQYF.

This clonotype was recorded many times. This chain connects TRBV29-1 to TRBJ2-1, with TRBD2 identical over 13 bases. V lost 7 bases and J lost 6; bases outside the gene matches: 12. This CDR3 contains 16 residues. Per the germline V gene, CDR1 is SQVTM and CDR2 is ANQGSEA. The CDR3 region is CSADPSGTSGTNEQFF. For the CDR3, the DNA is TGCAGCGCTGACCCGTCCGGGACTAGCGGGACCAATGAGCAGTTCTTC.

This rearrangement joins TRBV29-1 to TRBJ2-1, with TRBD2 matching over 11 bases. Per the germline V gene, CDR1 is SQVTM and CDR2 is ANQGSEA. CDR3 length: 12 amino acids. This CDR3 reads CRGGLAGGEQFF. Written as DNA, the CDR3 is TGCAGGGGGGGGCTAGCGGGAGGTGAGCAGTTCTTC.

This clonotype was found a few times. The V call is TRBV25-1, the J call TRBJ2-7; the match to TRBD1 covers 8 bases. The germline V gene encodes CDR1 MGHDK and CDR2 SYGVNS. This CDR3 comprises 13 residues. Germline trimming cut 5 bases from V and 5 bases from J; bases unmatched to any gene: 5. This CDR3 is CASSPRTGNEQYF. CDR3 DNA sequence: TGTGCCAGCAGTCCCAGGACAGGGAACGAGCAGTACTTC.

The CDR3 is CASSYLQGNTEAFF. CDR3 bases: TGTGCCAGCAGTTACCTTCAGGGGAACACTGAAGCTTTCTTT. The rearrangement uses TRBV6-5 and TRBJ1-1; the D gene is possibly TRBD1 (5 bases). The germline V and J ends were trimmed by 2 bases and 1 base, with 8 bases remaining between them. The CDR3 runs to 14 residues. Germline values: CDR1 MNHEY, CDR2 SVGAGI.

This chain joins TRBV2 and TRBJ2-1, with unresolved D. The CDR3 runs 15 residues. Trimming cost V 1 base and J 0 bases, with 7 bases left between them. Germline CDR1 SNHLY, CDR2 FYNNEI. The CDR3 DNA is TGTGCCAGCAGTGAAGGGGTTCCCTCCTACAATGAGCAGTTCTTC. Translation: CASSEGVPSYNEQFF. The full variable domain, in which reference TRBV2 and TRBJ2-1 provide the parts outside the CDR3, is EPEVTQTPSHQVTQMGQEVILRCVPISNHLYFYWYRQILGQKVEFLVSFYNNEISEKSEIFDDQFSVERPDGSNFTLKIRSTKLEDSAMYFCASSEGVPSYNEQFFGPGTRLTVL.

This clonotype occurred a few times. The chain uses TRBV12-3 or TRBV12-4 and TRBJ1-5; D not certain. Trimming took 6 bases from V and 0 from J, leaving 12 bases between them. There are 15 residues in the CDR3. In DNA form, the CDR3 reads TGTGCCAGCAGACAGAGAGGTTCTAGCAATCAGCCCCAGCATTTT. As protein: CASRQRGSSNQPQHF.

The chain uses TRBV9 and TRBJ1-3; TRBD1 matches 7 bases. Germline loops: CDR1 SGDLS, CDR2 YYNGEE. Unmatched junction bases numbered 2, after V lost 4 bases and J lost 1 base. The CDR3 consists of 14 residues. Here the CDR3 reads CASSMGQSGNTIYF. The CDR3 DNA reads as TGTGCCAGCAGCATGGGACAGTCTGGAAACACCATATATTTT.

The chain joins TRBV18 to TRBJ2-7; D not resolved. V lost 3 bases and J 3 bases, leaving 15 bases between the germline ends. The CDR3 extends over 15 amino acids. Germline V gene data show CDR1 as KGHSH and CDR2 as LQKENI. DNA for the CDR3: TGTGCCAGCTCACCGTCCGGCGCAGGTGACTACGAGCAGTACTTC. Translation gives CASSPSGAGDYEQYF.

The V gene is TRBV29-1, the J gene TRBJ1-2; D might be TRBD1 (6 bases). The V gene's germline CDR1 is SQVTM and CDR2 ANQGSEA. The CDR3 length is 13 residues. Between the trimmed V and J ends, which lost 4 bases and 4 bases, there was a span of 13 bases. The CDR3 sequence is CSVAPGDAYGYTF. The DNA of the CDR3 is TGCAGCGTTGCACCAGGGGATGCCTATGGCTACACCTTC.

This clonotype was detected many times. V is TRBV18 and J is TRBJ2-2; D gene uncertain. Germline V gives CDR1 KGHSH, CDR2 LQKENI. V shed 3 bases and J shed 0 bases, with 5 bases lying between them. The CDR3 loop spans 14 amino acids. CDR3 coding DNA: TGTGCCAGCTCACCGGCGACGAACACCGGGGAGCTGTTTTTT. Translation gives CASSPATNTGELFF.

In its sample, this clonotype was seen many times. The chain links TRBV20-1 to TRBJ2-7; either TRBD1 or TRBD2 may supply D (5 bases each). The germline V gene has CDR1 DFQATT and CDR2 SNEGSKA (reference sequence). There are 14 residues in the CDR3. Trimming pared 3 bases from V and 5 bases from J, leaving 17 bases between. This CDR3 is CSASGIGTQDEQYF. The CDR3, as DNA: TGCAGTGCTAGTGGGATCGGGACGCAGGACGAGCAGTACTTC.

This clonotype was seen repeatedly, ten times or more. The chain links TRBV29-1 to TRBJ2-7, with D unclear. CDR3 length equals 15 residues. V was shortened by 0 bases and J by 6 bases, with 18 bases between the two germline ends. The germline V gene encodes CDR1 SQVTM and CDR2 ANQGSEA. The CDR3 sequence is CSVEEPGLEKFEQYF. In nucleotides, the CDR3 is TGCAGCGTTGAAGAGCCAGGTCTAGAAAAATTCGAGCAGTACTTC.

The chain has TRBV3-1 and TRBJ2-5, with 10 bases identical to TRBD2. The CDR3 consists of 15 residues. In germline, CDR1 is LGHDT, CDR2 YNNKEL (reference sequence). J lost 5 bases, V lost 0 bases, and 3 bases had no gene match. In DNA form, the CDR3 reads TGTGCCAGCAGCCAAGATATAGCGGGAGGTGAGACCCAGTACTTC. Amino acid sequence: CASSQDIAGGETQYF.

The rearrangement joins TRBV15 to TRBJ1-6; D gene unclear. CDR1 is LNHNV and CDR2 is YYDKDF in the germline V gene (reference sequence). Trimming removed 6 bases from V and 5 bases from J, with 8 bases in between. This CDR3 is 13 amino acids long. CDR3 sequence (DNA): TGTGCCACCAGTGCTACAAATAATTCACCCCTCCACTTT. It encodes CATSATNNSPLHF.

This clonotype occurred a few times. The J gene is TRBJ2-7, the V gene TRBV28, with 12 nucleotides matching TRBD1. The V segment lost 6 bases and the J segment 0 bases; nucleotides outside the gene matches: 0. The CDR3 runs to 14 residues. The germline V gene has CDR1 MDHEN and CDR2 SYDVKM. DNA for the CDR3: TGTGCCAGCAGGGGACAGGGGGCCTCCTACGAGCAGTACTTC. Its translation: CASRGQGASYEQYF.

This rearrangement joins TRBV5-5 to TRBJ2-1; 12 bases agree with TRBD2. Germline V CDR1 and CDR2: SGHKS, YYEKEE (reference sequence). The CDR3 is 14 residues long. The junction had 11 bases not matched to a gene; V was cut back by 5 bases and J by 14 bases. The CDR3 nucleotides are TGTGCCAGCAGACTAGAGGGACTAGCGGGTAATAAGTTCTTC. It is translated as CASRLEGLAGNKFF.

This clonotype was seen a handful of times. The junction does not match germline at one end; this may be a read error. The CDR3 bases are TGCTGTGCTAGAGATCGGGCTCATTCTGGACAAGAGACCCAGTACTTC. This gives the protein CCARDRAHSGQETQYF. The chain links TRBV20-1 to TRBJ2-5; D is undetermined. The CDR3 consists of 16 residues. Germline V gives CDR1 DFQATT, CDR2 SNEGSKA (reference sequence).

This clonotype was seen more than once but under ten times. A junction boundary mismatches the germline segment, possibly from a read error. V is TRBV3-1 and J is TRBJ2-1; the D gene is possibly TRBD2 (5 bases). The CDR3 consists of 14 residues. Germline assignment: CDR1 LGHDT and CDR2 YNNKEL (reference sequence). The CDR3 DNA follows: TGTGCCAGCAGCCAAACCATTCGGACTCCGCACCGGTCTTTT. It is translated as CASSQTIRTPHRSF.

This clonotype has more than one count but fewer than ten. This chain joins TRBV12-3 or TRBV12-4 and TRBJ1-4; the D is unclear. The ends were cut back, 3 bases at V and 10 bases at J, with 9 bases in the middle. The CDR3 length is 12 residues. CDR3 sequence reads: CASSFSQIKLFF. As DNA, the CDR3 is TGTGCCAGCAGTTTCAGCCAGATAAAACTGTTTTTT.

The chain has TRBV6-1 and TRBJ2-7; possibly TRBD2 for D (5 bases). Trimming left V 1 base short and J 4 bases short, with 8 bases between. Looked up from germline, CDR1 is MNHNS and CDR2 is SASEGT. CDR3 size: 13 residues. CDR3 DNA sequence: TGTGCCAGCAGTGAAGAGGGCGGGTACGAGCAGTACTTC. Translation gives CASSEEGGYEQYF.